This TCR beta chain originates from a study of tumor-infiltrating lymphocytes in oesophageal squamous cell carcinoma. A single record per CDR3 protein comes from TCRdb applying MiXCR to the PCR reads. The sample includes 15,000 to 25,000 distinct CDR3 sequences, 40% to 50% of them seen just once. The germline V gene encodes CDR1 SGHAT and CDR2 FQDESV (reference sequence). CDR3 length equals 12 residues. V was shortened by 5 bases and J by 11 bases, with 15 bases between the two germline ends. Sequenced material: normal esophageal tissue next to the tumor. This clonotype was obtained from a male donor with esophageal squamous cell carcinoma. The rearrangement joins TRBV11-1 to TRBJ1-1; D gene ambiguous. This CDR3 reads CASSGTQILAFF. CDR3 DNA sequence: TGTGCCAGCAGCGGTACGCAGATTTTGGCTTTCTTT.